These T cell receptor beta chains were read from a single sample in a study of blood T cell repertoires in COVID-19. Sequencing was performed with immunoSEQ multiplex PCR; in TCRdb, only in-frame clones are kept and a portion is missing. The sample lists 200,000 to 250,000 clones, roughly nine tenths occurring once. Input material: PBMCs or T cells enriched from blood (not recorded which). All receptors derive from a woman aged 50 to 60 in a cohort exposed to, infected with or recovered from COVID-19 (not recorded which). CDR3s include the opening cysteine and the closing phenylalanine or tryptophan.

j_call: TRBJ1-1; v_call: TRBV7-9; cdr3_aa: CASSLQGYTEAFF
j_call: TRBJ2-1; v_call: TRBV5-1; cdr3_aa: CASSLEGRVDEQFF
j_call: TRBJ2-7; v_call: TRBV4-3; cdr3_aa: CASSPGRVEYEQYF
j_call: TRBJ1-5; v_call: TRBV5-1; cdr3_aa: CASSSGTGRQPQHF
j_call: TRBJ1-1; v_call: TRBV20-1; cdr3_aa: CSGRLNTEAFF
j_call: TRBJ1-5; v_call: TRBV27; cdr3_aa: CASSYARGAQPQHF
j_call: TRBJ2-7; v_call: TRBV28; cdr3_aa: CASIGQGLYEQYF
j_call: TRBJ2-2; v_call: TRBV12-3/TRBV12-4; cdr3_aa: CASSLNFAGELFF
j_call: TRBJ2-2; v_call: TRBV9; cdr3_aa: CASSVADRGRTPGELFF
j_call: TRBJ1-4; v_call: TRBV4-1; cdr3_aa: CASSPTGTGAFRDEKLFF
j_call: TRBJ2-1; v_call: TRBV27; cdr3_aa: CASTLSPDWNEQFF
j_call: TRBJ2-2; v_call: TRBV7-2; cdr3_aa: CASSLMAGPGELFF
j_call: TRBJ1-2; v_call: TRBV28; cdr3_aa: CASSFGTDRSGDGYF
j_call: TRBJ2-1; v_call: TRBV6-1; cdr3_aa: CASSEGGYEQFF
j_call: TRBJ2-5; v_call: TRBV7-3; cdr3_aa: CASSLTSMETQYF
j_call: TRBJ1-2; v_call: TRBV30; cdr3_aa: CAWSAGGGGYTF
j_call: TRBJ2-7; v_call: TRBV29-1; cdr3_aa: CSVSTHEQYF
j_call: TRBJ1-4; v_call: TRBV19; cdr3_aa: CASGGPDEKLFF
j_call: TRBJ1-2; v_call: TRBV12-3/TRBV12-4; cdr3_aa: CASSLDRGGYTF
j_call: TRBJ1-5; v_call: TRBV4-1; cdr3_aa: CASSGQANNQPQHF
j_call: TRBJ2-3; v_call: TRBV6-5; cdr3_aa: CASSYRGSTDTQYF
j_call: TRBJ1-3; v_call: TRBV14; cdr3_aa: CASSYTTGAGNTIYF
j_call: TRBJ2-2; v_call: TRBV7-3; cdr3_aa: CASSDRTSGGTGELFF
j_call: TRBJ2-7; v_call: TRBV14; cdr3_aa: CASSLGQGGQYF
j_call: TRBJ1-1; v_call: TRBV5-1; cdr3_aa: CASSSDRALGTEAFF
j_call: TRBJ1-6; v_call: TRBV7-2; cdr3_aa: CASRETDLNSPLHF
j_call: TRBJ1-1; v_call: TRBV3-1/TRBV3-2; cdr3_aa: CASSRIRGQGEAFF